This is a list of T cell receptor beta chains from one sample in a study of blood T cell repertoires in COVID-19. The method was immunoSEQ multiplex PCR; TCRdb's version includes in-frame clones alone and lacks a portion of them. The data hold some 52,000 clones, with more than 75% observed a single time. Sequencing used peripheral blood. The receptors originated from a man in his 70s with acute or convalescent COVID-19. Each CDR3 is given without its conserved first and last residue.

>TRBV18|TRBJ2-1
ASSPGAGGPGNEQF
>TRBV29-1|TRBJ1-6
SVADGNSPLH
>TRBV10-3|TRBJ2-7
AISESSGNYPTSEQY
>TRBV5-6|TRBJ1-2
ASSSQGSGYT
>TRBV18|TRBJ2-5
ASSQNPPGRQETQY
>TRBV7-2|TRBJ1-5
ASSQRTGNSNQPQH
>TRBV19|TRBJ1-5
ASKKRGAGSNQPQH
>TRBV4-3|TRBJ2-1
ASSLGQGYNEQF
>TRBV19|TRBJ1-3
ASRVSGNTIY
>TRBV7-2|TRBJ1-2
ASSLRGFYGYT
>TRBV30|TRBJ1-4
AWGRGGGSEKLF
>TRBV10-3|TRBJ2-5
AISAGGGSQETQY
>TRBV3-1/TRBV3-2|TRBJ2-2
ASSQNQGQGSTSGRTGELF
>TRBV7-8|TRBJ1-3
ASSSTGTGRNTIY
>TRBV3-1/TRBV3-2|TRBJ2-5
ASSQWTSGGPGGETQY